Given below is one TCR beta chain in context. The antigen is not known. Produced via immunoSEQ multiplex PCR; TCRdb's table is partial and in-frame only. The sample lists 130,000 or so clones; roughly 89% were seen once. The donors were in the roughly 130-subject validation cohort, distinct from the roughly 720-subject first cohort. The data stem from a study of cytomegalovirus exposure and HLA in healthy donors. General study findings and limits: The study flagged about 150 TCR beta chains as cytomegalovirus-associated. Both high specificity and high sensitivity reportedly marked the classifier's diagnosis of cytomegalovirus status.

V lost 0 bases and J lost 3, with 12 bases in between. This CDR3 is 15 amino acids long. The germline CDR1 and CDR2 sequences are MNHEY and SVGAGI. This chain links TRBV6-5 with TRBJ2-7; a weak D match, TRBD2 (6 bases). Material: PBMCs. The sequence was obtained from a young woman in good health and CMV-seronegative. The CDR3 protein is CASSYSGGRGYEQYF. Here the CDR3 DNA reads TGTGCCAGCAGTTACTCGGGAGGCCGGGGCTACGAGCAGTACTTC.